This T cell receptor (beta chain) was observed in a study of blood T cell repertoires in COVID-19. The protocol was immunoSEQ multiplex PCR, while the TCRdb copy is restricted to in-frame clones and leaves out a portion. The sample lists approximately 120,000 clones; more than 60% were seen once. The CDR3 length is 17 residues. V shed 2 bases, J shed 2 bases, and the junction held 7 bases outside the gene matches. The germline V gene encodes CDR1 GTSNPN and CDR2 SVGIG (reference sequence). Sequenced material: peripheral blood. The source of this sequence is a woman aged 70-85 years with acute or convalescent COVID-19. The chain couples TRBV30 to TRBJ2-6, with 9 bases that match TRBD1. CDR3 region: CAWSSGTGTAGANVLTF. CDR3 bases: TGTGCCTGGAGTTCCGGGACAGGGACGGCTGGGGCCAACGTCCTGACTTTC.